This T cell receptor beta chain stems from a study of monozygotic twins with inflammatory bowel disease. This clonotype is labeled medium-sized (0.01 to 0.1%) based on frequency. CDR1 and CDR2 (germline): SGHRS, YFSETQ. The CDR3 is 15 residues long. TCRdb reprocessed the 5' RACE reads; each CDR3 protein has one entry and no DNA is given. Its listing shows fewer than 200,000 distinct CDR3 sequences. The sample consisted of blood. This clonotype was obtained from a human donor with ulcerative colitis or Crohn's disease, or a healthy co-twin of an affected twin (not recorded which). The chain combines TRBV5-1 with TRBJ1-1. The CDR3 sequence: CASSLDNMLDTEAFF.